This TCR beta chain comes out of a study of blood T cells in healthy people across ages. Germline CDR1 DFQATT, CDR2 SNEGSKA (reference sequence). Deletions cut 3 bases from V and 6 bases from J, with 18 bases between. This CDR3 region has 15 residues. Then a second PCR, running about 6 to 12 cycles, was carried out with a sample-barcoded 5' primer and a J-beta primer mix. TCRdb reprocessed the 5' RACE reads via MiXCR and lists one record per CDR3 protein. The sample includes fewer than 2 million distinct CDR3 sequences, around 42% of them seen just once. This sequence originates from a human donor in good health. The chain carries TRBV20-1 and TRBJ2-1; possible D gene TRBD2, 5 bases. The sample taken for sequencing was blood. DNA of the CDR3: TGCAGTGCTAGTTTGGTTAGAGAGGGCGGCAATGAGCAGTTCTTC. Protein product: CSASLVREGGNEQFF.